This entry features one T cell receptor (beta chain) sequence. Its antigen is unknown. Base qualities are not at hand, and no much larger clone is one base apart. This entry comes from a study of cytotoxic CD8 clonotypes in ibrutinib-treated CLL (TCRdb year 2021). About the full investigation: The cohort included about 15 treatment-naive and eleven to twelve relapsed/refractory patients; about 18 were IGHV unmutated. Partial responses were observed in roughly 24 patients and complete responses in 2; after a median follow-up of around 68 months, remission was maintained in around 14 patients and progression was observed in roughly 12. Response samples were obtained after a median of roughly 13 months of treatment, with a range of roughly 6 to 36 months. An average of about 260,000 productive templates and 94,082 productive rearrangements was obtained per sample. Longitudinal samples were obtainable from about 30% of the roughly 90 participants in the trial. Cryopreserved peripheral blood mononuclear cells were obtained prior to treatment, at the time of response, and at either disease progression or sustained remission. Every remission and progressive disease sample was obtained while ibrutinib was still being received by the patients.

Study-wide findings and limitations: Sustained-remission and progressing patients did not have matched sampling times, and lymph node repertoires were not examined. Public clonotypes were rare and either contracted or stayed stable during treatment, and the rise in clonality at ibrutinib response reflected the expansion of private clonotypes. Clonality rose at ibrutinib response, remained stable during sustained remission, and dropped back toward baseline at progression. Baseline clonality exceeded that of age-matched healthy donors and correlated strongly with circulating CD8+ T-cell counts.

The goal of deep resolution MiSeq sequencing was a depth between 1 in 1 million and 1 in 200,000 T cells, and coverage averaged 10x per clonotype. The immunoSEQ hsTCRB Kit was used to generate the TCR beta libraries. Turning to the authors' computational methods: ImmunoSEQ Data Assistant and ImmunoSEQ Analyzer were used for data analysis, and V, D and J genes were assigned according to IMGT definitions. Clonality, with values ranging from 0 to 1, was calculated as one minus the normalized Shannon entropy of productive rearrangement frequencies. Only overrepresented clonotypes making up at least 0.05% of each patient's repertoire were included in the public clonotype analysis. About a dozen repertoires from age-matched healthy donors, obtained from immuneACCESS, served as clonality controls. TCRdb re-hosts the immuneACCESS table, in-frame sequences only. Its copies lack some clones; in the studies checked, an unresolved V gene accounts for under half of them, and the cause for the rest is not known. That table furnishes V, J and clone size, whereas the DNA furnished D and trimming. Recorded for this sample are 250,000 to 350,000 clones; more than 70% of them occurred a single time. The top ten clones comprise approximately 5.6% of the sample.

In the paper's terms, the time point label means: progressive disease on ibrutinib. For TCR beta library preparation, 1.5 to 2 micrograms of genomic DNA were isolated from cryopreserved PBMCs. High-throughput TCR beta sequencing was performed on longitudinal blood samples from CLL patients receiving ibrutinib monotherapy. Patients were enrolled in a phase 2 open-label single-center ibrutinib monotherapy trial. The source of this sequence is a human donor with chronic lymphocytic leukemia. The source was PBMCs, collected at disease progression, from a patient treated with ibrutinib.

Here the CDR3 is given as CASSGFGRGETQYF. The base sequence is TGCGCCAGCAGTGGGTTCGGAAGAGGGGAGACCCAGTACTTC. The rearrangement joined TRBV10-2 to TRBJ2-5, and perhaps TRBD2 as D gene, on 5 matching bases. The CDR3 spans 14 residues, from the cysteine through the phenylalanine. The entry retains the CDR3 DNA only, 42 bases that are in frame from base 1. In the germline V gene, CDR1 corresponds to WSHSY and CDR2 to SAAADI. V gives up 4 bases and J gives up 5 bases, and the segment between their germline ends measures 14 bases.